The 30 T cell receptor beta chains given below trace back to one sample, sequenced in a study of response to subunit inactivated influenza vaccine. TCRdb called the RT-PCR reads again in MiXCR, with one record for every CDR3 protein. Here the sample spans over 150,000 distinct CDR3 sequences, about a tenth being singletons. The sequencing used non-naive T cells sorted from PBMCs, collected on the day of vaccination. Receptors originate from a man aged 50 to 60 who received an inactivated influenza vaccine.

At least ten counts were recorded for this clonotype. The chain employs TRBV7-2 and TRBJ2-3, with D unresolved. Germline CDR1 and CDR2: SGHTA and FQGNSA. CDR3 length equals 14 residues. The V end was cut by 5 bases, the J end by 0 bases, with 9 bases between. CDR3 sequence reads: CASSRDPSTDTQYF. In DNA form, the CDR3 reads TGTGCCAGCAGCAGAGACCCGAGCACAGATACGCAGTATTTT.

In this sample, this clonotype turned up a few times. The rearrangement joins TRBV9 to TRBJ1-4, with D possibly matching TRBD1 (5 bases). CDR3 length equals 15 residues. CDR1 is SGDLS and CDR2 is YYNGEE in the germline V gene. Trimming took off 0 bases at V and 12 bases at J, with 18 bases between the two ends. Written as DNA, the CDR3 is TGTGCCAGCAGCGTAGTAGGGGCCGCCGGCGGGGAACTGTTTTTT. Protein sequence: CASSVVGAAGGELFF.

The chain combines TRBV7-2 with TRBJ1-3; D unresolved. This CDR3 spans 16 amino acids. Trimming pared 3 bases from V and 0 bases from J, leaving 12 bases between. The germline V gene has CDR1 SGHTA and CDR2 FQGNSA. The CDR3: CASSLGSPSSGNTIYF. The DNA of the CDR3 is TGTGCCAGCAGCTTGGGCAGTCCTAGCTCTGGAAACACCATATATTTT.

This clonotype was seen at least ten times. The V and J genes are TRBV12-3 or TRBV12-4 and TRBJ1-6, with D perhaps matching TRBD1 (6 bases). The CDR3 runs 16 residues. V lost 6 bases to trimming and J lost 2 bases, with 14 bases between them. The CDR3 protein is CASSPMGGTYNSPLHF. CDR3 DNA sequence: TGTGCCAGCAGCCCCATGGGGGGCACCTATAATTCACCCCTCCACTTT.

This clonotype was counted ten times or more. The chain carries TRBV29-1 and TRBJ2-3; TRBD1 matches 8 bases. Germline assignment: CDR1 SQVTM and CDR2 ANQGSEA. CDR3 length: 14 residues. V shed 1 base and J 5 bases; nucleotides not matched to a gene: 5. The CDR3 sequence is CSVEATGVGDTQYF. In nucleotides, the CDR3 is TGCAGCGTTGAAGCGACAGGGGTTGGAGATACGCAGTATTTT.

This clonotype was seen at least ten times. The chain joins TRBV5-1 to TRBJ2-5, with no clear D. Trimming removed 2 bases from V and 3 bases from J, with 8 bases in between. This CDR3 region has 13 residues. Germline CDR1 and CDR2: SGHRS and YFSETQ. Here the CDR3 reads CASSLRLEETQYF. CDR3 bases: TGCGCCAGCAGCTTAAGGTTGGAAGAGACCCAGTACTTC.

This clonotype was recorded a few times. The chain combines TRBV4-3 with TRBJ1-6; D ambiguous. The germline V gene has CDR1 LGHNA and CDR2 YSLEER. The ends were cut back, 0 bases at V and 7 bases at J, with 10 bases in the middle. The CDR3 is made up of 15 amino acids. CDR3 DNA sequence: TGCGCCAGCAGCCAAGAACGGAGCCAGAATTCACCCCTCCACTTT. Amino acid sequence: CASSQERSQNSPLHF.

At least ten counts were recorded for this clonotype. This CDR3 reads CASSPDQGRSYEQYF. The CDR3 region has the DNA TGCGCCAGCAGCCCCGACCAGGGTCGCTCCTACGAGCAGTACTTC. The chain is built from TRBV5-1 and TRBJ2-7, with a tentative D call TRBD1 (5 bases). The V gene's germline CDR1 is SGHRS and CDR2 YFSETQ. V was trimmed by 4 bases and J by 0 bases, leaving 14 bases between them. CDR3 size: 15 residues.

The sample holds many counts of this clonotype. The J gene is TRBJ2-2, the V gene TRBV4-1, with 9 bases identical to TRBD1. Germline lookup yields CDR1 MGHRA and CDR2 YSYEKL. This CDR3 has 15 residues. V lost 6 bases to trimming and J lost 1 base; unmatched junction nucleotides: 3. CDR3 bases: TGCGCCAGCAGGCAGGACAGGGGGAACACCGGGGAGCTGTTTTTT. Encoded protein: CASRQDRGNTGELFF.

The chain recombines TRBV20-1 with TRBJ2-5; maybe TRBD2 (6 bases). Germline values: CDR1 DFQATT, CDR2 SNEGSKA (reference sequence). The ends were cut back, 7 bases at V and 0 bases at J, with 9 bases in the middle. The CDR3 runs 12 residues. CDR3 DNA sequence: TGCAGTGGGAGGGTATACCAAGAGACCCAGTACTTC. This sequence encodes CSGRVYQETQYF.

The table lists this clonotype with many counts. The genes are TRBV5-1 and TRBJ2-5; the match to TRBD1 covers 7 bases. Germline values: CDR1 SGHRS, CDR2 YFSETQ. The CDR3 runs 15 residues. J lost 4 bases, V lost 3 bases, and 9 bases had no gene match. CDR3 region: CASSSGAAGGETQYF. As DNA, the CDR3 is TGCGCCAGCAGCTCAGGTGCGGCAGGGGGAGAGACCCAGTACTTC.

This clonotype was seen more than once but under ten times. J is TRBJ2-7 and V is TRBV27, with TRBD1 matching 7 bases. V shed 6 bases, J shed 0 bases, and the junction held 11 bases outside the gene matches. Germline V gives CDR1 MNHEY, CDR2 SMNVEV (reference sequence). The CDR3 is 16 residues long. In nucleotides, the CDR3 is TGTGCCAGCAGCATAACCGTAGGGACAGTCTCCTACGAGCAGTACTTC. This sequence encodes CASSITVGTVSYEQYF.

This clonotype was observed a few times. The genes are TRBV20-1 and TRBJ2-1, with 15 bases aligning to TRBD2. Per germline, CDR1 DFQATT and CDR2 SNEGSKA (reference sequence). V shed 5 bases and J 6 bases; nucleotides not matched to a gene: 8. The CDR3 spans 16 residues. Here the CDR3 DNA reads TGCAGTGCTCTGCGGACTAGCGGGAGGGCCCGCAATGAGCAGTTCTTC. Its protein is CSALRTSGRARNEQFF.

At least ten counts were recorded for this clonotype. The rearrangement uses TRBV9 and TRBJ2-5; no clear D. Germline CDR1 reads SGDLS; CDR2 reads YYNGEE. CDR3 size: 13 residues. V gave up 2 bases and J gave up 5 bases, with 10 bases separating them. The CDR3 loop reads CASSVREYETQYF. The CDR3 DNA sequence: TGTGCCAGCAGCGTCCGAGAATACGAGACCCAGTACTTC.

This clonotype has just a few counts. This sequence joins TRBV11-2 and TRBJ2-7; 9 bases map to TRBD1. Trimming cost V 2 bases and J 4 bases; bases outside gene matches: 6. Germline V gene data show CDR1 as SGHAT and CDR2 as FQNNGV. The CDR3 sequence is 15 residues long. Here the CDR3 reads CASSLSWDRVYEQYF. The CDR3 nucleotides read TGTGCCAGCAGCTTATCCTGGGACAGGGTTTACGAGCAGTACTTC.

Only one count was recorded for this clonotype. This may arise from a read error, as a much more abundant clone is one base away. The V and J genes are TRBV7-6 and TRBJ2-3, with D tentatively TRBD2 (6 bases). The CDR3 extends over 15 amino acids. Germline loops: CDR1 SGHVS, CDR2 FNYEAQ. The ends were cut back, 3 bases at V and 1 base at J, with 11 bases in the middle. CDR3 sequence: CASSFGGFRTDTQYF. In DNA form, the CDR3 reads TGTGCCAGCAGCTTCGGGGGATTCCGCACAGATACGCAGTATTTT.

The chain recombines TRBV12-3 or TRBV12-4 with TRBJ2-1, with D maybe TRBD2 (6 bases). CDR3 length: 14 amino acids. The ends were cut back, 5 bases at V and 7 bases at J, with 15 bases in the middle. CDR3 sequence: CASSPGLAPNEQFF. The CDR3 DNA follows: TGTGCCAGCAGTCCCGGCCTAGCGCCTAATGAGCAGTTCTTC.

The sample holds many counts of this clonotype. The chain couples TRBV20-1 to TRBJ1-5; 8 bases line up with TRBD1. The trim removed 6 bases at V and 3 bases at J, leaving 7 bases unmatched. Germline loops: CDR1 DFQATT, CDR2 SNEGSKA (reference sequence). CDR3 length: 14 amino acids. CDR3 sequence reads: CSASKDRANQPQHF. Here the CDR3 DNA reads TGCAGTGCCTCGAAGGACAGGGCCAATCAGCCCCAGCATTTT.

The chain couples TRBV20-1 to TRBJ1-3; D not resolved. The V gene lost 0 bases and the J gene lost 0 bases, with 12 bases spanning the gap. This CDR3 has 16 residues. Germline V gene lookup returns CDR1 DFQATT and CDR2 SNEGSKA (reference sequence). CDR3 in DNA: TGCAGTGCTAGAGATCCCCGACCGTCCTCTGGAAACACCATATATTTT. Translating gives CSARDPRPSSGNTIYF.

This clonotype was seen a few times. V and J are TRBV2 and TRBJ2-7, with TRBD1 identical over 8 bases. Germline V CDR1 and CDR2: SNHLY, FYNNEI. This CDR3 is 15 amino acids long. V was pared by 2 bases and J by 5 bases, with 8 bases of the junction left unmatched. The CDR3 nucleotides are TGTGCCAGCAGTGAACGCTCAGGGGGCAGCGACGAGCAGTACTTC. It codes for CASSERSGGSDEQYF. Variable domain in full (rest from reference TRBV2 and TRBJ2-7): EPEVTQTPSHQVTQMGQEVILRCVPISNHLYFYWYRQILGQKVEFLVSFYNNEISEKSEIFDDQFSVERPDGSNFTLKIRSTKLEDSAMYFCASSERSGGSDEQYFGPGTRLTVT.

The table lists this clonotype with a few counts. The CDR3 nucleotides read TGTGCCAGCAGCGCTAGTCGGGAAGAAAAACTGTTTTTT. Protein: CASSASREEKLFF. The rearrangement uses TRBV5-5 and TRBJ1-4; D is unclear. This CDR3 region has 13 residues. The germline V gene encodes CDR1 SGHKS and CDR2 YYEKEE (reference sequence). Between the trimmed V and J ends, which lost 4 bases and 8 bases, there was a span of 12 bases.

This clonotype was seen many times. The chain recombines TRBV20-1 with TRBJ2-1, with 7 bases identical to TRBD2. The CDR3 runs to 16 residues. The V and J ends lost 4 bases and 0 bases, in that order; junction bases with no gene match: 9. Germline values: CDR1 DFQATT, CDR2 SNEGSKA (reference sequence). The CDR3 DNA is TGCAGTGCTAATCCGGGACTATTAAGCTCCTACAATGAGCAGTTCTTC. Protein product: CSANPGLLSSYNEQFF.

The sample holds a few counts of this clonotype. The chain employs TRBV10-3 and TRBJ2-7, with TRBD1 matching 9 bases. V was clipped by 8 bases and J by 1 base; unmatched bases: 9. This CDR3 spans 15 amino acids. Germline loops: CDR1 ENHRY, CDR2 SYGVKD. The chain's CDR3 is CAIREPGQGSYEQYF. CDR3 DNA: TGTGCCATCCGAGAACCGGGACAGGGTTCCTACGAGCAGTACTTC.

Points on this clonotype: The junction departs from germline at one end; a sequencing error may be responsible. The CDR3 region has the DNA TGCGCCAGCAGCCCACAGGGGCGGACTCAAGAGATCCAGTACTTC. Encoded protein: CASSPQGRTQEIQYF. The chain is built from TRBV5-1 and TRBJ2-5; TRBD1 matches 7 bases. CDR1 and CDR2 from the germline V gene are SGHRS and YFSETQ. This CDR3 comprises 15 residues.

V usage is TRBV7-2 and J usage is TRBJ2-1, with no clear D. CDR3 length equals 12 residues. The V end lost 1 base, the J end lost 10 bases, and 8 bases lay between the germline ends. Germline CDR1 reads SGHTA; CDR2 reads FQGNSA. The CDR3 here is CASSLEVAEQFF. CDR3 coding DNA: TGTGCCAGCAGCTTAGAGGTGGCAGAGCAGTTCTTC.

This clonotype was counted only a few times. The chain combines TRBV20-1 with TRBJ2-7, with TRBD1 identical over 10 bases. Germline assignment: CDR1 DFQATT and CDR2 SNEGSKA (reference sequence). This CDR3 has 14 amino acids. V lost 2 bases and J lost 4; bases outside the gene matches: 5. CDR3 amino acids: CSARPGQGNYEQYF. For the CDR3, the DNA is TGCAGTGCTAGACCGGGACAGGGGAATTACGAGCAGTACTTC.

This clonotype was found many times. This chain links TRBV6-1 with TRBJ1-2; 7 bases fit TRBD1. Germline V lookup: CDR1 MNHNS, CDR2 SASEGT. The length of the CDR3 is 18 residues. V shed 6 bases, J shed 0 bases, and the junction held 16 bases outside the gene matches. CDR3 in amino acids: CASSVFSTRQGPNYGYTF. The CDR3 DNA is TGTGCCAGCAGCGTTTTCTCTACGAGACAGGGCCCTAACTATGGCTACACCTTC.

The J gene is TRBJ1-2, the V gene TRBV6-2 or TRBV6-3; D remains ambiguous. V was pared by 4 bases and J by 7 bases, with 10 bases between. The germline V gene has CDR1 MNHEY and CDR2 SVGEGT. This CDR3 is 12 amino acids long. CDR3 DNA: TGTGCCAGCAGTTTTCAGCGTAGTGGCTACACCTTC. Amino acids: CASSFQRSGYTF.

This clonotype has a handful of counts. The V and J genes are TRBV6-2 or TRBV6-3 and TRBJ2-1, with D hard to call. There are 13 residues in the CDR3. In germline, CDR1 is MNHEY, CDR2 SVGEGT. Between the trimmed V and J ends, which lost 6 bases and 4 bases, there was a span of 10 bases. CDR3 nucleotide sequence: TGTGCCAGCAGACAAGTGGGATACAATGAGCAGTTCTTC. Amino acids: CASRQVGYNEQFF.

A few counts support this clonotype. V and J are TRBV7-2 and TRBJ2-3; no firm D call. V was clipped by 6 bases and J by 4 bases, with 8 bases between them. Germline CDR1 reads SGHTA; CDR2 reads FQGNSA. The CDR3 has 12 residues. The CDR3 coding sequence is TGTGCCAGCAGTCGGGTCCCAGATACGCAGTATTTT. It specifies CASSRVPDTQYF.